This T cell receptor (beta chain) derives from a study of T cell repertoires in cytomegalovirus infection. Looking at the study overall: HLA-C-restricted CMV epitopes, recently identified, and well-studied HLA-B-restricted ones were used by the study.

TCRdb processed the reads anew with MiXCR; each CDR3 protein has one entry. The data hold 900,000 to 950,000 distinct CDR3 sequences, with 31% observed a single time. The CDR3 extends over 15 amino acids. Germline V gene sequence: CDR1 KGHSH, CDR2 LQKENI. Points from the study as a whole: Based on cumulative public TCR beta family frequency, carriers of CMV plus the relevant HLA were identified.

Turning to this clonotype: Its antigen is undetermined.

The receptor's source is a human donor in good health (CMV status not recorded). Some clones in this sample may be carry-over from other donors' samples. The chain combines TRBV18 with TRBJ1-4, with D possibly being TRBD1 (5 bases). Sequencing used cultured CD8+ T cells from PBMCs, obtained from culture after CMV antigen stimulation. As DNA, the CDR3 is TGTGTCAGTTCGGGCAGGGACGCAACTAATGAAAAACTGTTTTTT. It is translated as CVSSGRDATNEKLFF. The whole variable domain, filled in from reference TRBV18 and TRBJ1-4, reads NAGVMQNPRHLVRRRGQEARLRCSPMKGHSHVYWYRQLPEEGLKFMVYLQKENIIDESGMPKERFSAEFPKEGPSILRIQQVVRGDSAAYFCVSSGRDATNEKLFFGSGTQLSVL.